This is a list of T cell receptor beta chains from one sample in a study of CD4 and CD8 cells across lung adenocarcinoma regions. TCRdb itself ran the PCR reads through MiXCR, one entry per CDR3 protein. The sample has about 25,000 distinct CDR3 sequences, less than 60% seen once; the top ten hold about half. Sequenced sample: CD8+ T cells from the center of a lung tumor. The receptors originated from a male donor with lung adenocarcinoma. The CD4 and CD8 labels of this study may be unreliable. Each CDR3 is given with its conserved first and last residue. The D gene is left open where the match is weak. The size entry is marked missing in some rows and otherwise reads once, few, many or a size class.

cdr3_nt: TGTGCCAGCTCACCGGGACAGGCGAACACCGGGGAGCTGTTTTTT; cdr3_aa: CASSPGQANTGELFF; d_call: TRBD1; v_call: TRBV18; j_call: TRBJ2-2; clone_size: -
cdr3_nt: TGTGCCAGCAGCCGGACAGGGGTTGGCTACACCTTC; cdr3_aa: CASSRTGVGYTF; d_call: TRBD1; v_call: TRBV11-1; j_call: TRBJ1-2; clone_size: once
cdr3_nt: TGTGCCAGCTCCACGGGCGGGCTAGCCACAAATACGCAGTATTTT; cdr3_aa: CASSTGGLATNTQYF; d_call: -; v_call: TRBV6-1; j_call: TRBJ2-3; clone_size: -
cdr3_nt: TGTGCCTGGAGGAAGGGGGCATGGGAGACCCAGTACTTC; cdr3_aa: CAWRKGAWETQYF; d_call: TRBD1; v_call: TRBV30; j_call: TRBJ2-5; clone_size: -
cdr3_nt: TGTGCCAGCAACAGGGGCGGTACCGGTGCGCAGTATTTT; cdr3_aa: CASNRGGTGAQYF; d_call: TRBD1; v_call: TRBV6-1; j_call: TRBJ2-3; clone_size: once
cdr3_nt: TGTGCCAGCAGTGAAGCGGGGCTGGGAGCCAGGGATATGCAGTACTTC; cdr3_aa: CASSEAGLGARDMQYF; d_call: -; v_call: TRBV6-1; j_call: TRBJ2-7; clone_size: -
cdr3_nt: TGTGCCAGCCGCCCTAGGGGACTTGGACCGAGCTCCTACAATGAGCAGTTCTTC; cdr3_aa: CASRPRGLGPSSYNEQFF; d_call: -; v_call: TRBV7-2; j_call: TRBJ2-1; clone_size: many
cdr3_nt: TGCGCCAGCAGCCCGAAGCCCGGGAGCGGGCTCCCAGAGACGCAGTACTTC; cdr3_aa: CASSPKPGSGLPETQYF; d_call: -; v_call: TRBV4-1; j_call: TRBJ2-7; clone_size: -
cdr3_nt: TGTGCCAGCAGCTCCCCTGGCGGGAGGGCCCGGGAGACCCAGTACTTC; cdr3_aa: CASSSPGGRARETQYF; d_call: TRBD2; v_call: TRBV7-2; j_call: TRBJ2-5; clone_size: -
cdr3_nt: TGTGCCAGCAGTGAAGCGGGGACGTGGGTCGGAGATACGCAGTACTTC; cdr3_aa: CASSEAGTWVGDTQYF; d_call: -; v_call: TRBV6-1; j_call: TRBJ2-7; clone_size: -
cdr3_nt: TGTGCCAGCAGTTACTCGTGGAGCATCCCAGAGACGCAGTACTTC; cdr3_aa: CASSYSWSIPETQYF; d_call: -; v_call: TRBV6-5; j_call: TRBJ2-5; clone_size: -
cdr3_nt: TGTGCCAGCTCACCAGCAACTCAGAGCACAGATACGCAGTATTTT; cdr3_aa: CASSPATQSTDTQYF; d_call: -; v_call: TRBV18; j_call: TRBJ2-3; clone_size: -
cdr3_nt: TGTGCCAGCAGTTCCGCGGGACTAGCGGGAGGCACCACAGATACGCAGTATTTT; cdr3_aa: CASSSAGLAGGTTDTQYF; d_call: TRBD2; v_call: TRBV6-6; j_call: TRBJ2-3; clone_size: few
cdr3_nt: TGTGCGGGCAGCGTAGGGGGAGGGCCAGAGACCCAGTATTTC; cdr3_aa: CAGSVGGGPETQYF; d_call: -; v_call: TRBV6-1; j_call: TRBJ2-3; clone_size: -
cdr3_nt: TGTGCCAGCAGCCCAACACGGACCAGCAATGAGCAGTTCTTC; cdr3_aa: CASSPTRTSNEQFF; d_call: -; v_call: TRBV7-2; j_call: TRBJ2-1; clone_size: many
cdr3_nt: TGTGCCAGCGCCCTCGGCGGGTGTAGCACAGATACGCAGTACTTT; cdr3_aa: CASALGGCSTDTQYF; d_call: -; v_call: TRBV27; j_call: TRBJ2-3; clone_size: -
cdr3_nt: TGTGCCAGCAGCCCAAGCCGGGACAGGGCTCGATACGAGCAGTACTTC; cdr3_aa: CASSPSRDRARYEQYF; d_call: TRBD1; v_call: TRBV6-1; j_call: TRBJ2-7; clone_size: -
cdr3_nt: TGTGCCAGCAGCTCACTCAGGGGCATCAGCACAGATACGCAGTATTTT; cdr3_aa: CASSSLRGISTDTQYF; d_call: -; v_call: TRBV7-8; j_call: TRBJ2-3; clone_size: -
cdr3_nt: TGTGCCTCTCGCATTGGGTGGGCGGTTAAAGATACGCAGTATTTT; cdr3_aa: CASRIGWAVKDTQYF; d_call: -; v_call: TRBV6-1; j_call: TRBJ2-3; clone_size: -
cdr3_nt: TGTGCCAGCAGTCCCCGACCGAAAAGCTCTAGCACAGATACGCAGTATTTT; cdr3_aa: CASSPRPKSSSTDTQYF; d_call: -; v_call: TRBV27; j_call: TRBJ2-3; clone_size: -
cdr3_nt: TGTGCCAGCAGTTACGGCCAGGGCCCACTTAAGACTGAAGCTTTCTTT; cdr3_aa: CASSYGQGPLKTEAFF; d_call: -; v_call: TRBV6-2/TRBV6-3; j_call: TRBJ1-1; clone_size: -
cdr3_nt: TGTGCCAGCAGCTTAGAGAGTGACCTGCGAACCCTCCACTTT; cdr3_aa: CASSLESDLRTLHF; d_call: -; v_call: TRBV11-2; j_call: TRBJ1-6; clone_size: -
cdr3_nt: TGTGCCAGCAGTTTAGGGCTAGCGGGGCTTTACAATGAGCAGTTCTTC; cdr3_aa: CASSLGLAGLYNEQFF; d_call: TRBD2; v_call: TRBV27; j_call: TRBJ2-1; clone_size: many
cdr3_nt: TGTGCCAGCGGTTCGGGGATATGGGCGACAGATATGCAGTACTTC; cdr3_aa: CASGSGIWATDMQYF; d_call: -; v_call: TRBV12-3/TRBV12-4; j_call: TRBJ2-7; clone_size: -
cdr3_nt: TGTGCCAGCAGTGAAGCCGGGATGGGAGCCGAAAACATTCAGTATTTC; cdr3_aa: CASSEAGMGAENIQYF; d_call: -; v_call: TRBV6-1; j_call: TRBJ2-4; clone_size: -
cdr3_nt: TGCGCCAGCAGTGAGAGGACGGGCAGGGAAGCTTTCTTT; cdr3_aa: CASSERTGREAFF; d_call: -; v_call: TRBV10-1; j_call: TRBJ1-1; clone_size: many
cdr3_nt: TGCGCCAGCAGCCAAGCGGGAGAAGATACCCAGTACTTC; cdr3_aa: CASSQAGEDTQYF; d_call: -; v_call: TRBV4-1; j_call: TRBJ2-5; clone_size: -
cdr3_nt: TGTGCCAGCAGGCTCGGGGGGGGGGCCAACGTCCTGACTTTC; cdr3_aa: CASRLGGGANVLTF; d_call: TRBD2; v_call: TRBV6-1; j_call: TRBJ2-6; clone_size: once